This TCR beta chain was documented in a study of CD8+ T cells in alopecia areata. Overall study findings and caveats: In scalp samples, resident alphabeta T cells of normal skin are also sequenced. For lesional scalp, especially alopecia totalis/universalis, clonality was higher than in normal scalp.

Points on this clone: Its antigen is still unknown.

CD4+ and CD8+ T cells were sorted from PBMCs stained for CD3, CD4 and CD8. The CDR3 contains 14 residues. Trimming at V came to 3 bases and at J to 2 bases, leaving 3 bases not matched to a gene. The V gene's germline CDR1 is SGHDN and CDR2 FVKESK. RNA extraction was followed by reverse transcription into cDNA, which acted as the sequencing template. The table came from immunoSEQ multiplex PCR; TCRdb's copy has only in-frame clones and leaves some out. The sample contains 150,000 or so clones, around 54% of which appear only once. V usage is TRBV14 and J usage is TRBJ1-1; 7 nucleotides align to TRBD1. Sequencing input: CD4+ T cells sorted from blood. The sequence was obtained from a human donor in good health. The CDR3 DNA reads TGTGCCAGCAGCCAGTGGACAGGCAACACTGAAGCTTTCTTT. This gives the protein CASSQWTGNTEAFF.